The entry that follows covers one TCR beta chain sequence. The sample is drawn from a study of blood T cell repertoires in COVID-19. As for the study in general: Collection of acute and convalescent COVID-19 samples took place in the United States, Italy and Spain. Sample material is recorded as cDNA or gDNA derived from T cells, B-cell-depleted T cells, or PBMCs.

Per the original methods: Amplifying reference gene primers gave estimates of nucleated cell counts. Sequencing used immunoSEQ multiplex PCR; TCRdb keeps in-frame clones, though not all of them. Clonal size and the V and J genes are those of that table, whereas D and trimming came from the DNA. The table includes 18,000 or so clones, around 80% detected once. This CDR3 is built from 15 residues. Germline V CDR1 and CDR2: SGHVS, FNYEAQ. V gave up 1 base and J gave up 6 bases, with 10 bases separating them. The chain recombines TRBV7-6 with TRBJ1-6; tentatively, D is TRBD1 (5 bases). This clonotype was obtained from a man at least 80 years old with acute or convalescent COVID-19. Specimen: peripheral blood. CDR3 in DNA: TGTGCCAGCAGCTTAGAACAGGTTGTTAATTCACCCCTCCACTTT. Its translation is CASSLEQVVNSPLHF.